Listed here is a single T cell receptor beta chain. Its target is unknown. Germline CDR1 reads LNHDA; CDR2 reads SQIVND (reference sequence). The V end was cut by 1 base, the J end by 0 bases, with 12 bases between. The CDR3 loop spans 17 amino acids. 60 Vbeta and 13 Jbeta primers were used in PCR. The assay was immunoSEQ multiplex PCR, and TCRdb's table has in-frame clones only and misses some. This table has about 150,000 clones, over 60% appearing once. The source of the sample is a study of cytomegalovirus exposure and HLA in healthy donors. Overall study context: Genotyping showed approximately 81% of 350 to 400 donors falling in the Caucasian-associated ancestry cluster. Study conclusions and caveats: Only CMV serostatus was available as immune exposure information. When a later analysis compared HLA-associated TCR beta chains with equally common others, the HLA-associated chains turned out to be more clonally expanded and to have lower generation probabilities. V- and J-gene trimming of TCR beta was linked (in a later analysis) to a missense DCLRE1C variant.

Sequenced sample: PBMCs. The chain is built from TRBV19 and TRBJ2-2; D is perhaps TRBD1 (5 bases). The receptor's source is a man between 35 and 55 years old in good health and CMV-seronegative. CDR3 coding DNA: TGTGCCAGTAGTATAGTCCCAGGGCTGACGAACACCGGGGAGCTGTTTTTT. This encodes CASSIVPGLTNTGELFF. Variable domain in full (rest from reference TRBV19 and TRBJ2-2): DGGITQSPKYLFRKEGQNVTLSCEQNLNHDAMYWYRQDPGQGLRLIYYSQIVNDFQKGDIAEGYSVSREKKESFPLTVTSAQKNPTAFYLCASSIVPGLTNTGELFFGEGSRLTVL.